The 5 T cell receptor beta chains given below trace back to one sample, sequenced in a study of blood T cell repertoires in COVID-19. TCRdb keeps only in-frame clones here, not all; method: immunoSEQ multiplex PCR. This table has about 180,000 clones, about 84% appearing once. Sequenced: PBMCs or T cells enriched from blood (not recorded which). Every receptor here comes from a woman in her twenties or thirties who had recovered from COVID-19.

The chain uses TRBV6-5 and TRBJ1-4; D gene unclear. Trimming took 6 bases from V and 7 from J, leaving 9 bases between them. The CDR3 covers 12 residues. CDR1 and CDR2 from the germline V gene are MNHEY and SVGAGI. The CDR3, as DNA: TGTGCCAGCAGGCGAACCTCTGAAAAACTGTTTTTT. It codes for CASRRTSEKLFF.

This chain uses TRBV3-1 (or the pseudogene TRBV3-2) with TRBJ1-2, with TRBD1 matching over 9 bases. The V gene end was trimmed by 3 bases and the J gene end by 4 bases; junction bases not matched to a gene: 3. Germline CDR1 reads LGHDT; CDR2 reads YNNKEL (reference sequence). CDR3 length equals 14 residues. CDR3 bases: TGTGCCAGCAGCCACCGGGACAGGGCCTATGGCTACACCTTC. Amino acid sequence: CASSHRDRAYGYTF.

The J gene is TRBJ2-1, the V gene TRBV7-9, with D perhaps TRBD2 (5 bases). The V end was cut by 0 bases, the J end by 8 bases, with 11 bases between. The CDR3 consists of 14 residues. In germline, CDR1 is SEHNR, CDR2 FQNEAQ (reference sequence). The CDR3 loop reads CASSLAGVYDEQFF. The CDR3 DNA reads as TGTGCCAGCAGCTTAGCGGGAGTATACGATGAGCAGTTCTTC. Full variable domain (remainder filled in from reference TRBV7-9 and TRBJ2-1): DTGVSQNPRHKITKRGQNVTFRCDPISEHNRLYWYRQTLGQGPEFLTYFQNEAQLEKSRLLSDRFSAERPKGSFSTLEIQRTEQGDSAMYLCASSLAGVYDEQFFGPGTRLTVL.

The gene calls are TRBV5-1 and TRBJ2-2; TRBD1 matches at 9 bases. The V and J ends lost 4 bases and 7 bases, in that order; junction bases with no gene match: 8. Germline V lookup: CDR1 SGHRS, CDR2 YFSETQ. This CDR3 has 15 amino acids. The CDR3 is CASSPGTGFIGELFF. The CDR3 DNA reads TGCGCCAGCAGCCCCGGGACAGGGTTTATCGGGGAGCTGTTTTTT.

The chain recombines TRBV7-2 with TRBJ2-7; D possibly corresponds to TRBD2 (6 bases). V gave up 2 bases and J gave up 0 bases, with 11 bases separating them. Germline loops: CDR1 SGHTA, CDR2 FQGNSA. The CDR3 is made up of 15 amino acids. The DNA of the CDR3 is TGTGCCAGCAGCTTATTTGGCGGGACCTCCTACGAGCAGTACTTC. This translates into CASSLFGGTSYEQYF.